The 25 T cell receptor beta chains given below trace back to one sample, sequenced in a study of OX40 agonist ivuxolimab in advanced cancers. The method was immunoSEQ multiplex PCR; TCRdb's version includes in-frame clones alone and lacks a portion of them. This sample yields tens of thousands of clones, of which around 90% are seen a single time; around 1.1% belongs to the top ten. The sample in question was CD4+ or CD8+ T cells sorted from blood, obtained in a trial of the OX40 agonist ivuxolimab. The receptors stem from an adult with an advanced solid tumor such as melanoma, head and neck, liver or kidney cancer.

The V gene is TRBV6-5, the J gene TRBJ2-5; D possibly corresponds to TRBD1 (7 bases). The CDR3 is made up of 15 amino acids. The V end was cut by 2 bases, the J end by 5 bases, with 15 bases between. The germline gives CDR1 MNHEY, CDR2 SVGAGI. The DNA for the CDR3 is TGTGCCAGCAGTTACGACCGCGGGACAGTGGAGACCCAGTACTTC. It translates to CASSYDRGTVETQYF.

The chain uses TRBV30 and TRBJ2-2, with D possibly being TRBD2 (5 bases). Germline lookup yields CDR1 GTSNPN and CDR2 SVGIG (reference sequence). This CDR3 has 15 amino acids. The V gene lost 5 bases and the J gene lost 4 bases, with 17 bases spanning the gap. The CDR3 bases are TGTGCCTGGGACGCGCTAGCTTCTGGCACCGGGGAGCTGTTTTTT. It encodes CAWDALASGTGELFF.

V and J are TRBV6-1 and TRBJ2-7; either TRBD1 or TRBD2 may fit D (5 bases each). V was trimmed by 4 bases and J by 3 bases, leaving 10 bases between them. Germline values: CDR1 MNHNS, CDR2 SASEGT. This CDR3 is 13 amino acids long. CDR3 DNA sequence: TGTGCCAGCAGTGGGGGGAGTGACTACGAGCAGTACTTC. Its translation is CASSGGSDYEQYF.

The J gene is TRBJ2-1, the V gene TRBV19; 11 bases align to TRBD2. The germline V gene has CDR1 LNHDA and CDR2 SQIVND (reference sequence). After removal of 6 bases from V and 0 bases from J, the junction contained 10 bases not matched to a gene. This CDR3 is 18 amino acids long. The DNA of the CDR3 is TGTGCCAGTAGGGTCCTAGCGGGAGGACGGAGCTCCTACAATGAGCAGTTCTTC. Translation gives CASRVLAGGRSSYNEQFF.

This clone is a singleton in its sample. This chain uses TRBV11-2 with TRBJ2-2, with D perhaps TRBD1 or TRBD2 (6 bases each). V lost 3 bases to trimming and J lost 0 bases, with 11 bases between them. There are 16 residues in the CDR3. Germline V gene lookup returns CDR1 SGHAT and CDR2 FQNNGV. CDR3 in amino acids: CASSLGGGANTGELFF. In nucleotides, the CDR3 is TGTGCCAGCAGCTTGGGGGGCGGAGCGAACACCGGGGAGCTGTTTTTT.

J is TRBJ2-4 and V is TRBV15; TRBD1 agrees at 8 bases. V dropped 3 bases and J dropped 0; count of bases not matched to a gene: 16. This CDR3 comprises 20 residues. Germline CDR1 LNHNV, CDR2 YYDKDF (reference sequence). The CDR3 here is CATSSLNRGSDPVAKNIQYF. In DNA form, the CDR3 reads TGTGCCACCAGCAGCCTCAACAGGGGGAGCGATCCTGTAGCCAAAAACATTCAGTACTTC.

V gene TRBV6-5 combines with J gene TRBJ2-1, with TRBD2 matching 12 bases. The CDR3 is 16 residues long. CDR1 is MNHEY and CDR2 is SVGAGI in the germline V gene. Germline trimming cut 4 bases from V and 4 bases from J; bases unmatched to any gene: 5. CDR3 DNA: TGTGCCAGCAGTTTTGCCGGGACTAGCGGGTACAATGAGCAGTTCTTC. It codes for CASSFAGTSGYNEQFF.

Only one count was recorded for this clone. The chain carries TRBV4-1 and TRBJ2-3; tentative D call: TRBD2 (6 bases). The CDR3 totals 14 residues. V dropped 4 bases and J dropped 6 bases, with 14 bases sitting between them. Germline lookup yields CDR1 MGHRA and CDR2 YSYEKL. DNA for the CDR3: TGCGCCAGCAGCCTCGTACGGGGGTGGGATACGCAGTATTTT. Encoded protein: CASSLVRGWDTQYF.

V gene TRBV27 combines with J gene TRBJ2-7, with TRBD1 matching over 7 bases. The CDR3 totals 14 residues. Per germline, CDR1 MNHEY and CDR2 SMNVEV (reference sequence). Germline trimming cut 5 bases from V and 3 bases from J; bases unmatched to any gene: 7. In nucleotides, the CDR3 is TGTGCCAGCAGTACTAGGACAGGCCTCTACGAGCAGTACTTC. Its protein is CASSTRTGLYEQYF.

V and J are TRBV5-1 and TRBJ1-1; 7 bases fit TRBD1. Looked up from germline, CDR1 is SGHRS and CDR2 is YFSETQ. The CDR3 spans 14 residues. The V segment lost 6 bases and the J segment 1 base; nucleotides outside the gene matches: 6. The CDR3 is CASNMGQQNTEAFF. The CDR3 nucleotides are TGCGCCAGCAACATGGGACAGCAGAACACTGAAGCTTTCTTT.

The rearrangement uses TRBV15 and TRBJ2-5; the match to TRBD2 covers 9 bases. CDR1 is LNHNV and CDR2 is YYDKDF in the germline V gene (reference sequence). The CDR3 contains 14 residues. Trimming removed 1 base from V and 4 bases from J; junction bases left unmatched: 1. The CDR3: CATSRGGGGETQYF. The CDR3 DNA reads as TGTGCCACCAGCAGAGGCGGGGGGGGAGAGACCCAGTACTTC. Filled out from reference TRBV15 and TRBJ2-5, the complete variable domain reads DAMVIQNPRYQVTQFGKPVTLSCSQTLNHNVMYWYQQKSSQAPKLLFHYYDKDFNNEADTPDNFQSRRPNTSFCFLDIRSPGLGDTAMYLCATSRGGGGETQYFGPGTRLLVL.

This chain connects TRBV5-4 to TRBJ2-7; the match to TRBD2 covers 8 bases. The V segment lost 4 bases and the J segment 3 bases; nucleotides outside the gene matches: 9. Per germline, CDR1 SGHNT and CDR2 YYREEE (reference sequence). This CDR3 contains 15 residues. The CDR3 protein is CASSRREGRLYEQYF. The CDR3 nucleotides read TGTGCCAGCAGCCGCCGGGAGGGAAGACTCTACGAGCAGTACTTC. The whole variable domain, filled in from reference TRBV5-4 and TRBJ2-7, reads ETGVTQSPTHLIKTRGQQVTLRCSSQSGHNTVSWYQQALGQGPQFIFQYYREEENGRGNFPPRFSGLQFPNYSSELNVNALELDDSALYLCASSRREGRLYEQYFGPGTRLTVT.

The chain joins TRBV18 to TRBJ2-1, with TRBD1 identical over 12 bases. The junction had 1 base not matched to a gene; V was cut back by 3 bases and J by 7 bases. The CDR3 length is 14 residues. Germline V CDR1 and CDR2: KGHSH, LQKENI. CDR3 protein: CASSPGQGANEQFF. Here the CDR3 DNA reads TGTGCCAGCTCACCGGGACAGGGGGCAAATGAGCAGTTCTTC. Combining the CDR3 with reference TRBV18 and TRBJ2-1 gives the whole variable domain NAGVMQNPRHLVRRRGQEARLRCSPMKGHSHVYWYRQLPEEGLKFMVYLQKENIIDESGMPKERFSAEFPKEGPSILRIQQVVRGDSAAYFCASSPGQGANEQFFGPGTRLTVL.

The rearrangement uses TRBV28 and TRBJ1-4; 11 nucleotides align to TRBD1. The V and J ends lost 8 bases and 8 bases, in that order; junction bases with no gene match: 4. The CDR3 contains 13 residues. The V gene's germline CDR1 is MDHEN and CDR2 SYDVKM. In DNA form, the CDR3 reads TGTGCCAGCGGACAGGGGGCCAGCGAAAAACTGTTTTTT. Translating gives CASGQGASEKLFF. The variable domain in full, with the rest retrieved from reference TRBV28 and TRBJ1-4, is DVKVTQSSRYLVKRTGEKVFLECVQDMDHENMFWYRQDPGLGLRLIYFSYDVKMKEKGDIPEGYSVSREKKERFSLILESASTNQTSMYLCASGQGASEKLFFGSGTQLSVL.

The chain uses TRBV6-1 and TRBJ2-4, with 7 bases that match TRBD2. The CDR3 has 17 residues. J was trimmed by 7 bases and V by 2 bases; bases with no gene match: 14. The V gene's germline CDR1 is MNHNS and CDR2 SASEGT. Here the CDR3 DNA reads TGTGCCAGCAGTGAACATCAGAGCGGGATCGCCATGAACATTCAGTACTTC. Residues: CASSEHQSGIAMNIQYF.

The CDR3: CATSKGMNTEAFF. Here the CDR3 DNA reads TGTGCCACCAGCAAGGGGATGAACACTGAAGCTTTCTTT. The chain recombines TRBV10-3 with TRBJ1-1, with D possibly being TRBD1 (5 bases). Germline values: CDR1 ENHRY, CDR2 SYGVKD. The V and J ends lost 10 bases and 0 bases respectively, with 12 bases between them. The CDR3 loop spans 13 amino acids.

V is TRBV7-2 and J is TRBJ2-7; D gene unclear. Germline CDR1 and CDR2: SGHTA and FQGNSA. V was pared by 5 bases and J by 0 bases, with 8 bases between. The CDR3 length is 13 residues. CDR3 DNA: TGTGCCAGCAGCCCTCCCAGCTCCTACGAGCAGTACTTC. Translating it yields CASSPPSSYEQYF. The entire variable domain, with the rest obtained from reference TRBV7-2 and TRBJ2-7, is as follows: GAGVSQSPSNKVTEKGKDVELRCDPISGHTALYWYRQSLGQGLEFLIYFQGNSAPDKSGLPSDRFSAERTGGSVSTLTIQRTQQEDSAVYLCASSPPSSYEQYFGPGTRLTVT.

The chain couples TRBV6-1 to TRBJ1-3; D gene unclear. Trimming pared 2 bases from V and 15 bases from J, leaving 14 bases between. CDR1 and CDR2 from the germline V gene are MNHNS and SASEGT. The CDR3 totals 12 residues. DNA of the CDR3: TGTGCCAGCAGTGAAATGGCCACTAACACATATTTT. Amino acid sequence: CASSEMATNTYF.

The chain couples TRBV5-1 to TRBJ2-2, with 10 positions matching TRBD2. Germline V lookup: CDR1 SGHRS, CDR2 YFSETQ. V was pared by 4 bases and J by 4 bases, with 16 bases of the junction left unmatched. The CDR3 extends over 19 amino acids. CDR3 residues: CASSLPPWSSGGGTGELFF. Written as DNA, the CDR3 is TGCGCCAGCAGCCTGCCCCCCTGGTCGAGCGGGGGGGGCACCGGGGAGCTGTTTTTT.

This clone was picked up one time. The rearrangement links TRBV11-2 to TRBJ2-7; D tentatively fits TRBD1 or TRBD2 (5 bases each). The CDR3 spans 14 residues. Germline V gene data show CDR1 as SGHAT and CDR2 as FQNNGV. The ends were cut back, 0 bases at V and 10 bases at J, with 16 bases in the middle. Here the CDR3 DNA reads TGTGCCAGCAGCTTAGAGGGGGTGAGGGGTAATCAGTACTTC. This gives the protein CASSLEGVRGNQYF.

This chain links TRBV27 with TRBJ1-2, with a possible D match to TRBD1 (5 bases). CDR1 and CDR2 (germline): MNHEY, SMNVEV (reference sequence). The CDR3 contains 13 residues. Trimming took off 8 bases at V and 6 bases at J, with 16 bases between the two ends. The CDR3 sequence is CASVSGNGNGYTF. In DNA form, the CDR3 reads TGTGCCAGCGTTTCAGGGAATGGGAATGGCTACACCTTC.

This chain links TRBV7-2 with TRBJ2-5, with no clear D. Germline values: CDR1 SGHTA, CDR2 FQGNSA. V gave up 1 base and J gave up 0 bases, with 6 bases separating them. The CDR3 totals 14 residues. The CDR3 DNA sequence: TGTGCCAGCAGCTTAGTTGGCAACCAAGAGACCCAGTACTTC. Amino acid sequence: CASSLVGNQETQYF.

The V call is TRBV29-1, the J call TRBJ1-2; D ambiguous. Between the trimmed V and J ends, which lost 7 bases and 0 bases, there was a span of 6 bases. The CDR3 has 11 residues. Germline V CDR1 and CDR2: SQVTM, ANQGSEA. The CDR3 is CSAGSNYGYTF. CDR3 bases: TGCAGCGCGGGATCTAACTATGGCTACACCTTC.

This clone occurred once. The CDR3 spells CASSLAASGRGVEQYF. The CDR3 DNA reads TGTGCCAGCAGCTTAGCGGCTAGCGGGCGGGGGGTCGAGCAGTACTTC. The chain carries TRBV7-2 and TRBJ2-7; 8 nucleotides agree with TRBD2. The V gene end was trimmed by 0 bases and the J gene end by 6 bases; junction bases not matched to a gene: 10. The CDR3 is 16 residues long. Germline CDR1 reads SGHTA; CDR2 reads FQGNSA.

The gene calls are TRBV28 and TRBJ1-5; 9 bases are a match to TRBD1. The CDR3 is 19 residues long. Per germline, CDR1 MDHEN and CDR2 SYDVKM. After removal of 4 bases from V and 0 bases from J, the junction contained 13 bases not matched to a gene. The chain's CDR3 is CASSSSSGTGIYSNQPQHF. The CDR3 nucleotides read TGTGCCAGCAGTTCTTCTTCCGGGACAGGGATTTATAGCAATCAGCCCCAGCATTTT. The whole variable domain, remainder taken from reference TRBV28 and TRBJ1-5, is DVKVTQSSRYLVKRTGEKVFLECVQDMDHENMFWYRQDPGLGLRLIYFSYDVKMKEKGDIPEGYSVSREKKERFSLILESASTNQTSMYLCASSSSSGTGIYSNQPQHFGDGTRLSIL.